This passage covers 27 T cell receptor beta chains from one sample sequenced in a study of shared clonotypes between healthy human individuals. Some clones are missing from TCRdb's copy, which holds only in-frame ones; the method was immunoSEQ multiplex PCR. The profile shows more than 2 million clones, more than 90% of them singletons. Input material: naive CD4+ T cells sorted from blood. The subset denotes: CD45RA+ positively selected. Receptors were obtained from a man aged 18 to 30 in good health.

The genes are TRBV2 and TRBJ2-7; 7 nucleotides match TRBD1. V trimming: 4 bases; J trimming: 12 bases; junction bases outside the gene matches: 9. The germline V gene has CDR1 SNHLY and CDR2 FYNNEI. The CDR3 sequence is 12 residues long. The CDR3 spells CASSGTGSVSYF. CDR3 coding DNA: TGTGCCAGCAGTGGGACAGGCTCAGTATCGTACTTC.

V gene TRBV4-1 combines with J gene TRBJ2-7, with 9 bases aligning to TRBD1. Germline CDR1 reads MGHRA; CDR2 reads YSYEKL. CDR3 length: 15 residues. Losses at the gene ends were 2 bases for V and 0 bases for J; bases not matched to a gene: 2. The DNA of the CDR3 is TGCGCCAGCAGCCAAACGGACAGGGGCTCCTACGAGCAGTACTTC. The encoded protein is CASSQTDRGSYEQYF.

The chain recombines TRBV10-3 with TRBJ2-5; D remains ambiguous. Germline-derived CDR1 and CDR2 are ENHRY and SYGVKD. The CDR3 covers 11 residues. Deletions cut 9 bases from V and 0 bases from J, with 5 bases between. This CDR3 reads CAIMDQETQYF. CDR3 in DNA: TGTGCCATTATGGACCAAGAGACCCAGTACTTC.

The J gene is TRBJ2-3, the V gene TRBV2; D is perhaps TRBD1 or TRBD2 (5 bases each). Looked up from germline, CDR1 is SNHLY and CDR2 is FYNNEI. The CDR3 consists of 14 residues. V dropped 0 bases and J dropped 10 bases, with 14 bases sitting between them. The CDR3: CASSEAPGWGPQYF. CDR3 DNA: TGTGCCAGCAGTGAAGCTCCGGGATGGGGCCCGCAGTATTTT.

The chain recombines TRBV28 with TRBJ1-5, with TRBD1 as a possible D gene (6 bases). The CDR3 is made up of 14 amino acids. Per the germline V gene, CDR1 is MDHEN and CDR2 is SYDVKM. The ends were cut back, 3 bases at V and 10 bases at J, with 16 bases in the middle. The CDR3 DNA follows: TGTGCCAGCAGTTTGGGCAGGGGCGGGCGTCCCCAGCATTTT. This gives the protein CASSLGRGGRPQHF.

V is TRBV6-5 and J is TRBJ2-7; the D gene could be TRBD1 or TRBD2 (5 bases each). V lost 4 bases and J lost 7, with 14 bases in between. The germline V gene has CDR1 MNHEY and CDR2 SVGAGI. The CDR3 loop spans 13 amino acids. In DNA form, the CDR3 reads TGTGCCAGCAGTTGGGGCCGAGCGGAAGAGCAGTACTTC. This gives the protein CASSWGRAEEQYF.

This sequence joins TRBV5-6 and TRBJ2-5; D is perhaps TRBD2 (5 bases). This CDR3 has 16 residues. Germline V CDR1 and CDR2: SGHDT, YYEEEE. Trimming stripped 4 bases from V and 4 bases from J, with 20 bases between. The CDR3 DNA sequence: TGTGCCAGCAGCGGCCGGCGGCTAGCTACGAGAGAGACCCAGTACTTC. It encodes CASSGRRLATRETQYF.

The V gene is TRBV30, the J gene TRBJ1-1, with 8 positions matching TRBD1. The ends lost 3 bases at V and 1 base at J; junction bases unmatched: 4. This CDR3 spans 14 amino acids. CDR1 and CDR2 (germline): GTSNPN, SVGIG (reference sequence). CDR3 amino acids: CAWRRTGKNTEAFF. The DNA for the CDR3 is TGTGCCTGGAGGAGGACAGGGAAGAACACTGAAGCTTTCTTT.

V is TRBV7-2 and J is TRBJ2-2; 8 bases agree with TRBD1. Germline V gene data show CDR1 as SGHTA and CDR2 as FQGNSA. The CDR3 extends over 17 amino acids. V gave up 4 bases and J gave up 6 bases; unmatched junction bases: 13. In DNA, the CDR3 is TGTGCCAGCAGCTACCTGGTGGACAGGGCAAGAGCCGGGGAGCTGTTTTTT. Translation gives CASSYLVDRARAGELFF. Together with reference TRBV7-2 and TRBJ2-2, the CDR3 gives the full variable domain: GAGVSQSPSNKVTEKGKDVELRCDPISGHTALYWYRQSLGQGLEFLIYFQGNSAPDKSGLPSDRFSAERTGGSVSTLTIQRTQQEDSAVYLCASSYLVDRARAGELFFGEGSRLTVL.

The V and J genes are TRBV19 and TRBJ2-7; D remains unclear. CDR1 and CDR2 (germline): LNHDA, SQIVND (reference sequence). Trimming took 4 bases from V and 1 from J, leaving 14 bases between them. CDR3 length: 15 residues. DNA for the CDR3: TGTGCCAGTAGTACTCAGGTGGGTTGGTCCTACGAGCAGTACTTC. Translated, it gives CASSTQVGWSYEQYF.

This chain links TRBV6-1 with TRBJ2-2; TRBD2 might be the D (5 bases). Trimming stripped 8 bases from V and 6 bases from J, with 10 bases between. The V gene's germline CDR1 is MNHNS and CDR2 SASEGT. This CDR3 spans 12 amino acids. In DNA form, the CDR3 reads TGTGCCAGCTGTGCGGGTGCCGGGGAGCTGTTTTTT. This codes for CASCAGAGELFF.

The gene calls are TRBV21-1 and TRBJ2-7; the table's D gene call, TRBD2, was not cross checked with the DNA. TRBV21-1 is given as a pseudogene. This CDR3 is 14 amino acids long. CDR3 DNA: TGTGCCAGCAGCATACTAGCGGGAGGCTACGAGCAGTACTTC. Translating gives CASSILAGGYEQYF.

The chain has TRBV6-1 and TRBJ1-5; no firm D call. Germline V gene data show CDR1 as MNHNS and CDR2 as SASEGT. This CDR3 is built from 13 residues. The V end was cut by 1 base, the J end by 6 bases, with 7 bases between. As DNA, the CDR3 is TGTGCCAGCAGTGAAGTTGCCGGTCAGCCCCAGCATTTT. Its protein is CASSEVAGQPQHF.

The V and J genes are TRBV9 and TRBJ2-3; 9 bases map to TRBD2. The V segment lost 5 bases and the J segment 2 bases; nucleotides outside the gene matches: 12. Per germline, CDR1 SGDLS and CDR2 YYNGEE. The CDR3 loop spans 17 amino acids. CDR3 protein: CASRSGASGVVTDTQYF. The CDR3 coding sequence is TGTGCCAGCAGAAGCGGGGCTAGCGGGGTAGTCACAGATACGCAGTATTTT.

The genes are TRBV2 and TRBJ2-2, with TRBD1 identical over 9 bases. V dropped 8 bases and J dropped 4; count of bases not matched to a gene: 5. CDR1 and CDR2 from the germline V gene are SNHLY and FYNNEI. The CDR3 has 14 amino acids. This CDR3 is CASGGQGGTGELFF. The CDR3 coding sequence is TGTGCCAGCGGGGGACAGGGCGGCACCGGGGAGCTGTTTTTT.

Here the CDR3 DNA reads TGTGCCAGCAGCCCCATCAGCGGGGGTTCACGCACAGATACGCAGTATTTT. Residues: CASSPISGGSRTDTQYF. The chain is built from TRBV4-2 and TRBJ2-3; 8 nucleotides match TRBD2. Trimming at V came to 4 bases and at J to 1 base, leaving 10 bases not matched to a gene. The CDR3 loop spans 17 amino acids. The germline gives CDR1 LGHNA, CDR2 YNFKEQ.

A note on this clone: One end of the junction fails to match germline, which may point to a read error. The J gene is TRBJ2-1, the V gene TRBV7-9; 7 bases map to TRBD1. The CDR3 extends over 17 amino acids. Germline CDR1 reads SEHNR; CDR2 reads FQNEAQ (reference sequence). In DNA, the CDR3 is TGTGCCAGCAGCTCGGCCCCGGGACAGCGCTCCGACAATGAGCAGTTCTTC. This encodes CASSSAPGQRSDNEQFF.

The CDR3 DNA is TGCGCCAGCAGCGTTGCGAGGGGTAACACCGGGGAGCTGTTTTTT. It is translated as CASSVARGNTGELFF. The chain joins TRBV5-1 to TRBJ2-2; possibly TRBD1 or TRBD2 for D (5 bases each). V lost 4 bases, J lost 2 bases, and 12 bases lay in between. The CDR3 has 15 amino acids. Germline loops: CDR1 SGHRS, CDR2 YFSETQ.

The V call is TRBV9, the J call TRBJ2-1; weak D call: TRBD2 (5 bases). Germline V gene sequence: CDR1 SGDLS, CDR2 YYNGEE. This CDR3 is built from 16 residues. Trimming left V 0 bases short and J 4 bases short, with 14 bases between. The CDR3 coding sequence is TGTGCCAGCAGCGTAGCCAGCGGAGTAAATTACAATGAGCAGTTCTTC. It is translated as CASSVASGVNYNEQFF.

The chain is built from TRBV18 and TRBJ2-7; maybe TRBD2 (5 bases). CDR1 and CDR2 from the germline V gene are KGHSH and LQKENI. The CDR3 runs 14 residues. Deletions cut 2 bases from V and 7 bases from J, with 15 bases between. The chain's CDR3 is CASSPAGVGEEQYF. In nucleotides, the CDR3 is TGTGCCAGCTCACCAGCCGGGGTCGGGGAGGAGCAGTACTTC. Full variable domain (rest looked up from reference TRBV18 and TRBJ2-7): NAGVMQNPRHLVRRRGQEARLRCSPMKGHSHVYWYRQLPEEGLKFMVYLQKENIIDESGMPKERFSAEFPKEGPSILRIQQVVRGDSAAYFCASSPAGVGEEQYFGPGTRLTVT.

The rearrangement uses TRBV6-5 and TRBJ2-7; TRBD1 matches at 10 bases. Germline V gives CDR1 MNHEY, CDR2 SVGAGI. This CDR3 has 16 amino acids. Losses at the gene ends were 0 bases for V and 4 bases for J; bases not matched to a gene: 6. This CDR3 is CASSYSRDRGRYEQYF. In nucleotides, the CDR3 is TGTGCCAGCAGTTACTCGAGGGACAGGGGTCGGTACGAGCAGTACTTC.

This clone was counted between two and nine times. The rearrangement uses TRBV2 and TRBJ1-6, with D hard to call. The V end was cut by 7 bases, the J end by 7 bases, with 14 bases between. The CDR3 is 14 residues long. CDR1 and CDR2 (germline): SNHLY, FYNNEI. The CDR3 coding sequence is TGTGCCAGCAAGGGTAGTTCGAAGAATTCACCCCTCCACTTT. Translated, it gives CASKGSSKNSPLHF. Variable domain in full (rest from reference TRBV2 and TRBJ1-6): EPEVTQTPSHQVTQMGQEVILRCVPISNHLYFYWYRQILGQKVEFLVSFYNNEISEKSEIFDDQFSVERPDGSNFTLKIRSTKLEDSAMYFCASKGSSKNSPLHFGNGTRLTVT.

As for this clone: Other DNA sequences in the same sample also yield this CDR3. This chain links TRBV25-1 with TRBJ1-6; 11 bases are a match to TRBD1. J lost 9 bases, V lost 4 bases, and 11 bases had no gene match. The CDR3 is 17 residues long. Germline V gives CDR1 MGHDK, CDR2 SYGVNS. The CDR3 reads CASSAGTGGNLGSPLHF. CDR3 coding DNA: TGTGCCAGCAGTGCTGGGACAGGGGGAAATTTGGGTTCACCCCTCCACTTT.

This sequence joins TRBV4-2 and TRBJ2-5; D possibly corresponds to TRBD1 (5 bases). V dropped 4 bases and J dropped 2 bases, with 8 bases sitting between them. The CDR3 extends over 13 amino acids. Germline values: CDR1 LGHNA, CDR2 YNFKEQ. CDR3 nucleotides: TGTGCCAGCAGCCCCGACAGACAAGAGACCCAGTACTTC. As protein: CASSPDRQETQYF.

The V and J genes are TRBV30 and TRBJ2-5; D unresolved. The CDR3 consists of 11 residues. V lost 2 bases and J lost 4, with 5 bases in between. The germline V gene encodes CDR1 GTSNPN and CDR2 SVGIG (reference sequence). This CDR3 is CAWSPVETQYF. CDR3 bases: TGTGCCTGGAGTCCTGTAGAGACCCAGTACTTC.

The chain carries TRBV10-3 and TRBJ2-5, with no clear D. From germline, CDR1 is ENHRY and CDR2 SYGVKD. This CDR3 comprises 13 residues. Trimming took off 3 bases at V and 1 base at J, with 6 bases between the two ends. The CDR3 bases are TGTGCCATCAGTGATGAGGTCCAAGAGACCCAGTACTTC. This translates into CAISDEVQETQYF.

This chain joins TRBV6-5 and TRBJ2-5; perhaps TRBD2 as D (5 bases). Germline V gene data show CDR1 as MNHEY and CDR2 as SVGAGI. V lost 5 bases and J 5 bases, leaving 12 bases between the germline ends. This CDR3 is built from 13 residues. The CDR3 is CASSPGTWETQYF. The CDR3 DNA reads TGTGCCAGCAGTCCGGGAACCTGGGAGACCCAGTACTTC.